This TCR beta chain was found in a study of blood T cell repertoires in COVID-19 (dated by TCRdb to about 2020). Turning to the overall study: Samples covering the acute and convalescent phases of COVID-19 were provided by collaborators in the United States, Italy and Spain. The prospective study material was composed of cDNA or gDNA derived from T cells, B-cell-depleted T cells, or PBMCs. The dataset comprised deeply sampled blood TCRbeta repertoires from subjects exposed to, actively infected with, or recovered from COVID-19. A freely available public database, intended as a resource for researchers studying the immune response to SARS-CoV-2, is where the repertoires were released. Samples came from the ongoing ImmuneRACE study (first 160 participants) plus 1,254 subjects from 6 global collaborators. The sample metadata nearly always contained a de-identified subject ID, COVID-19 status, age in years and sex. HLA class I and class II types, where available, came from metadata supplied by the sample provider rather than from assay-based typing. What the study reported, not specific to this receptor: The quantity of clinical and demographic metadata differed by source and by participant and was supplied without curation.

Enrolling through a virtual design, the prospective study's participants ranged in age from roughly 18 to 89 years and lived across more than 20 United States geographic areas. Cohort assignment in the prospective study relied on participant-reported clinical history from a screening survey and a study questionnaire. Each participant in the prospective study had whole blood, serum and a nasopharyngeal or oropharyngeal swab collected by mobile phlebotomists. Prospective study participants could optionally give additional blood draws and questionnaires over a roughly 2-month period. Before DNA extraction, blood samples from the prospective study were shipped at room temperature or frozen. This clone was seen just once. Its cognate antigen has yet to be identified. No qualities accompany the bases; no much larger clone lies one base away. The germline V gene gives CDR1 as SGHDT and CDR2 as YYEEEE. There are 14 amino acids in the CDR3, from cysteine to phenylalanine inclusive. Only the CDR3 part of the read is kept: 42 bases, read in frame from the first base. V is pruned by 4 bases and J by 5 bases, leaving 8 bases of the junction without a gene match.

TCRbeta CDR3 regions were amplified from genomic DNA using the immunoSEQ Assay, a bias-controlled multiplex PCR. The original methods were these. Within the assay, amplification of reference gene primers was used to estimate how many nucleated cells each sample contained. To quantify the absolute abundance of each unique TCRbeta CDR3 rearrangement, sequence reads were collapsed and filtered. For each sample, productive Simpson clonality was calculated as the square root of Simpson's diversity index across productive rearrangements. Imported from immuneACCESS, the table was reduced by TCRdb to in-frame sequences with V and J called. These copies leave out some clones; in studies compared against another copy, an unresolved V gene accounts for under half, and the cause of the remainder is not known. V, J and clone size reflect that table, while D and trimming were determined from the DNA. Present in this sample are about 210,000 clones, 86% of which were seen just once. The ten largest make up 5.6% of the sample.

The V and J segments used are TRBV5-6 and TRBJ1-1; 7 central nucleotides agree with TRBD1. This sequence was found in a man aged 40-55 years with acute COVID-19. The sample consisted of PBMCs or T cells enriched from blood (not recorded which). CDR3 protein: CASSQATGWTEAFF. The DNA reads TGTGCCAGCAGCCAGGCGACAGGGTGGACTGAAGCTTTCTTT.